These 3 T cell receptor beta chains originate from one sample sequenced in a study of blood T cell repertoires in COVID-19. TCRdb's table, derived via immunoSEQ multiplex PCR, lists solely in-frame clones and lacks some. The profile shows 150,000 to 200,000 clones, approximately 79% of them singletons. Material: peripheral blood. These receptor sequences come from a woman aged 35 to 49 with COVID-19, enrolled during active disease.

The rearrangement uses TRBV12-3 or TRBV12-4 and TRBJ1-3; D not certain. The V gene lost 8 bases and the J gene lost 2 bases, with 4 bases spanning the gap. This CDR3 is 11 amino acids long. CDR3 protein: CASGAGNTIYF. The CDR3 DNA follows: TGTGCCAGCGGAGCTGGAAACACCATATATTTT.

The gene calls are TRBV4-1 and TRBJ1-3, with 8 nucleotides matching TRBD1. The CDR3 has 15 amino acids. V lost 5 bases, J lost 4 bases, and 7 bases stayed unmatched. The germline gives CDR1 MGHRA, CDR2 YSYEKL. The CDR3 DNA reads TGCGCCAGCAGCTACGGACAGGGCTTGGGAAACACCATATATTTT. Its translation is CASSYGQGLGNTIYF.

The chain employs TRBV30 and TRBJ2-1, with 11 bases aligning to TRBD2. J was trimmed by 8 bases and V by 0 bases; bases with no gene match: 9. Per the germline V gene, CDR1 is GTSNPN and CDR2 is SVGIG (reference sequence). CDR3 length: 16 residues. CDR3 sequence: CAWSVLAGATTHEQFF. Written as DNA, the CDR3 is TGTGCCTGGAGTGTACTAGCGGGAGCGACGACACATGAGCAGTTCTTC. The full variable domain, with the rest looked up from reference TRBV30 and TRBJ2-1, is SQTIHQWPATLVQPVGSPLSLECTVEGTSNPNLYWYRQAAGRGLQLLFYSVGIGQISSEVPQNLSASRPQDRQFILSSKKLLLSDSGFYLCAWSVLAGATTHEQFFGPGTRLTVL.